Here is one TCR beta chain with its context. No antigen is known for it. This entry belongs to a study of cytomegalovirus exposure and HLA in healthy donors. Study results and limitations: It was reportedly the case that the classifier diagnosed cytomegalovirus status with high specificity and sensitivity. Later work found most CMV-associated TCR beta chains apparently HLA-restricted. Roughly even sequencing depth across donors was the assumption behind the presence/absence analyses.

The PCR made use of 60 Vbeta and 13 Jbeta primers. The method was immunoSEQ multiplex PCR; TCRdb's version includes in-frame clones alone and lacks a portion of them. The data contain 110,000 to 150,000 clones, roughly four fifths of them singletons. V lost 5 bases to trimming and J lost 5 bases, with 18 bases between them. CDR3 size: 15 residues. Germline V lookup: CDR1 SGHNT, CDR2 YENEEA. V usage is TRBV11-3 and J usage is TRBJ1-2, with D possibly being TRBD1 (6 bases). The specimen sequenced was PBMCs. The receptor was derived from a woman in her sixties or seventies in good health and CMV-seropositive. The CDR3 spells CASSPGGLNGYGYTF. The CDR3 DNA sequence: TGTGCCAGCAGCCCCGGGGGGCTCAATGGGTATGGCTACACCTTC.